This T cell receptor beta chain was retrieved from a study of cytomegalovirus exposure and HLA in healthy donors. The CDR3 runs 15 residues. Trimming cost V 5 bases and J 4 bases, with 17 bases left between them. Per germline, CDR1 MNHEY and CDR2 SMNVEV (reference sequence). PCR involved 60 Vbeta and 13 Jbeta primers. Clones were read by immunoSEQ multiplex PCR, and TCRdb kept only the in-frame ones, dropping some. The sample lists roughly 180,000 clones, 82% seen once, with approximately 1.5% in the top ten. Note on this clone: What it binds is not known.

General study results and limits: In a later analysis, DRB1 alleles had the most associated TCRs; HLA-C alleles the fewest.

Sequencing was done on a sample of PBMCs. The TCR sequence derives from a male donor in good health and CMV-seronegative. The chain is built from TRBV27 and TRBJ1-1; possible D gene TRBD1, 6 bases. CDR3 sequence reads: CASSIHSGVGTEAFF. The DNA for the CDR3 is TGTGCCAGCAGTATTCACTCAGGGGTTGGCACTGAAGCTTTCTTT.